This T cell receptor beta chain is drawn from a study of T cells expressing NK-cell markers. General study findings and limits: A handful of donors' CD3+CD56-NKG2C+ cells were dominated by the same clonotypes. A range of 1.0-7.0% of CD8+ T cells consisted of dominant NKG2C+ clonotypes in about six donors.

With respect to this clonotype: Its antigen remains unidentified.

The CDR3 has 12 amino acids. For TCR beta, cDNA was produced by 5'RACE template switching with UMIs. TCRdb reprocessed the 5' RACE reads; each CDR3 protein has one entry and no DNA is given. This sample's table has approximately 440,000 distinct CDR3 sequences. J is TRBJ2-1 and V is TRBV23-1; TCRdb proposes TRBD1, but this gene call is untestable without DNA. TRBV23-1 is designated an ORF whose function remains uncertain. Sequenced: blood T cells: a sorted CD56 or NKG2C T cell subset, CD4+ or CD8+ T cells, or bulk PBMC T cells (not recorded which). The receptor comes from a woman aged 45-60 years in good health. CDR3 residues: CASSPKGCEQFF.